This T cell receptor beta chain emerged from a study of OX40 agonist ivuxolimab in advanced cancers. Germline trimming cut 2 bases from V and 7 bases from J; bases unmatched to any gene: 6. The CDR3 has 14 residues. Germline V gene sequence: CDR1 SGHRS, CDR2 YFSETQ. Profiled with immunoSEQ multiplex PCR; TCRdb holds only in-frame clones, not every one. The data hold just under 55,000 clones, with nearly 80% observed a single time. The sequence was obtained from an adult with an advanced solid tumor such as melanoma, head and neck, liver or kidney cancer. The V call is TRBV5-1, the J call TRBJ2-1; 7 bases agree with TRBD2. The specimen comprised CD4+ or CD8+ T cells sorted from blood, sampled in a trial of the OX40 agonist ivuxolimab. The CDR3 DNA is TGCGCCAGCAGCTTCAGCGGGAAAAGTAATGAGCAGTTCTTC. It encodes CASSFSGKSNEQFF.